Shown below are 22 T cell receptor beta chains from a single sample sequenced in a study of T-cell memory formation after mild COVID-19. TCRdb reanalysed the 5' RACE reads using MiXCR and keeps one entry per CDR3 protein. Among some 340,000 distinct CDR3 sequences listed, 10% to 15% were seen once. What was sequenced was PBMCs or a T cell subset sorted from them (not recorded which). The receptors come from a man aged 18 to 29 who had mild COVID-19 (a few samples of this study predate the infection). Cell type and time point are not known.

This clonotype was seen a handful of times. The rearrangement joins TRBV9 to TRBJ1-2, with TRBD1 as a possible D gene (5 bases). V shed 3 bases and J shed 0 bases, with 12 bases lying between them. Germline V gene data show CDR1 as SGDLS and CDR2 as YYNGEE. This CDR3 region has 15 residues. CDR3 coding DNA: TGTGCCAGCAGCGCCGCGGGGGTTACTAACTATGGCTACACCTTC. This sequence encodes CASSAAGVTNYGYTF.

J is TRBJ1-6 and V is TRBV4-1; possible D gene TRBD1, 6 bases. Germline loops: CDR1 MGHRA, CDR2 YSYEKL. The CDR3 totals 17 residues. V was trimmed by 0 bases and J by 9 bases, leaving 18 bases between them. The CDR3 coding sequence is TGCGCCAGCAGCCAAGATCAGAGCGGGGGGGCTAGTTCACCCCTCCACTTT. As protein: CASSQDQSGGASSPLHF.

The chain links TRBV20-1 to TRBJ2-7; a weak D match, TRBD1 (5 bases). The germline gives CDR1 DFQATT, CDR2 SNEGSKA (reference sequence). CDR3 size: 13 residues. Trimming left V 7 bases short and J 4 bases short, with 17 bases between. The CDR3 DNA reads TGCAGTGTATCCCATCAGGGTCGGTACGAGCAGTACGTC. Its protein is CSVSHQGRYEQYV.

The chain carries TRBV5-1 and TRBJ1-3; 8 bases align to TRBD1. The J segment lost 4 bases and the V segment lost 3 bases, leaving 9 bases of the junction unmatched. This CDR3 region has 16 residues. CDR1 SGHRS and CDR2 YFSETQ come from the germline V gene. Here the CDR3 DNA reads TGCGCCAGCAGCTCATCGGACAGGGCGAGGGGAAACACCATATATTTT. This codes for CASSSSDRARGNTIYF.

The CDR3 is CASSLRGQDSYNSPLHF. The CDR3 DNA sequence: TGTGCCAGCAGCCTAAGGGGACAGGACTCCTATAATTCACCCCTCCACTTT. J is TRBJ1-6 and V is TRBV7-2, with 8 bases identical to TRBD1. The V segment lost 5 bases and the J segment 0 bases; nucleotides outside the gene matches: 6. The CDR3 consists of 17 residues. Germline CDR1 is SGHTA and CDR2 is FQGNSA.

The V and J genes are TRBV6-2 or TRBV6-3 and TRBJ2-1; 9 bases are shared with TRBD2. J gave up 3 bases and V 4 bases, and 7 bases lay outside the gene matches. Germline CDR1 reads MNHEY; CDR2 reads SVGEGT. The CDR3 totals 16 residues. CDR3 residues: CASSSPSGDLYNEQFF. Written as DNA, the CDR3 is TGTGCCAGCAGTTCCCCTAGCGGGGATCTCTACAATGAGCAGTTCTTC.

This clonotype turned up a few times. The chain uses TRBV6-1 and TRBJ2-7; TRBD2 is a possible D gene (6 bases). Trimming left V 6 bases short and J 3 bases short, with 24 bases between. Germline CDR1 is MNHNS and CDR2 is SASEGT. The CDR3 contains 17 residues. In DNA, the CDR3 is TGTGCCAGCAGCACGCGGGACTCTCCCACTGCGAACTACGAGCAGTACTTC. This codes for CASSTRDSPTANYEQYF.

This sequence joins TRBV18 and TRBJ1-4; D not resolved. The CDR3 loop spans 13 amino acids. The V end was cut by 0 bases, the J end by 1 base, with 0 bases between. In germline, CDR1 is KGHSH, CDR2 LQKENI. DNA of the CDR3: TGTGCCAGCTCACCACCAACTAATGAAAAACTGTTTTTT. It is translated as CASSPPTNEKLFF.

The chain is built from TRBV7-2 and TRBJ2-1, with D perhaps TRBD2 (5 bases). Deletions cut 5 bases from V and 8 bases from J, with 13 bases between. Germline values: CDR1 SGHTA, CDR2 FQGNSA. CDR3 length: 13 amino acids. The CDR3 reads CASSTRAVDEQFF. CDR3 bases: TGTGCCAGCAGCACTAGGGCTGTTGATGAGCAGTTCTTC.

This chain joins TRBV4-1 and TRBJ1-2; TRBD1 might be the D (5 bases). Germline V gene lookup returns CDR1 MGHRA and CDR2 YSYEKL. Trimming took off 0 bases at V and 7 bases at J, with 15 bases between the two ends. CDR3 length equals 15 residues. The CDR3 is CASSQETGASRGYTF. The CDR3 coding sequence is TGCGCCAGCAGCCAAGAGACCGGGGCCAGTCGTGGCTACACCTTC.

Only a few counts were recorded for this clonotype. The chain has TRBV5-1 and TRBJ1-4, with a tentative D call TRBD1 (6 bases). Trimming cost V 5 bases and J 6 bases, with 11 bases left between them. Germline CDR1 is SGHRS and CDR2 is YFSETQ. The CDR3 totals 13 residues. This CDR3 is CASRFRQDEKLFF. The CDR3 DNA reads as TGCGCCAGCAGATTCCGACAGGATGAAAAACTGTTTTTT.

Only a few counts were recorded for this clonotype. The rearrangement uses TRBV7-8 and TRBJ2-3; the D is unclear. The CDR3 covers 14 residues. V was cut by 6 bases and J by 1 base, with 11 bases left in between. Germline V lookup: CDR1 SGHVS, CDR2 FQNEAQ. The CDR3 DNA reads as TGTGCCAGCAGTTGGAAGGGCGGCACAGATACGCAGTATTTT. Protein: CASSWKGGTDTQYF.

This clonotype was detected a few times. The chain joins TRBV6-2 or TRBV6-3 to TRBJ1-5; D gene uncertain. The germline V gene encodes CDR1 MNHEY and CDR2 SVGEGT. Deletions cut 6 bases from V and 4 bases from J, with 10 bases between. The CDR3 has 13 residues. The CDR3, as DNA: TGTGCCAGCAGAACAGACGGGAATCAGCCCCAGCATTTT. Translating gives CASRTDGNQPQHF.

The CDR3 loop reads CASSITSVSYNEQFF. The CDR3 DNA sequence: TGTGCCAGTAGTATCACTAGCGTATCCTACAATGAGCAGTTCTTC. This sequence joins TRBV19 and TRBJ2-1, with 7 nucleotides matching TRBD2. V was pared by 3 bases and J by 1 base, with 3 bases of the junction left unmatched. The CDR3 loop spans 15 amino acids. The V gene's germline CDR1 is LNHDA and CDR2 SQIVND (reference sequence).

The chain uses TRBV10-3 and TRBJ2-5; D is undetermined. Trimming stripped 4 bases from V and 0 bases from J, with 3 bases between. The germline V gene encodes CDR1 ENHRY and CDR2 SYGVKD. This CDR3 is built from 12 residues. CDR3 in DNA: TGTGCCATCAGTGGGTACCAAGAGACCCAGTACTTC. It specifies CAISGYQETQYF.

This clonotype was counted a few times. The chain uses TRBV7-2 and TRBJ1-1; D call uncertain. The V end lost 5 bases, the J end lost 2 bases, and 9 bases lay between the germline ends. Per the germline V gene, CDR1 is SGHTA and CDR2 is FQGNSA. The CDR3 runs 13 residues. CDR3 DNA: TGTGCCAGCAGCCCTGGGCATAACACTGAAGCTTTCTTT. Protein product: CASSPGHNTEAFF.

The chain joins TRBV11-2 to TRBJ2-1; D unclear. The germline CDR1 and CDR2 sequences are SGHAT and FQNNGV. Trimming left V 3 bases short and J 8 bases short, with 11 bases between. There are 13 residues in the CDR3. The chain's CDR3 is CASSLWAGDEQFF. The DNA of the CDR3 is TGTGCCAGCAGCTTGTGGGCAGGAGATGAGCAGTTCTTC.

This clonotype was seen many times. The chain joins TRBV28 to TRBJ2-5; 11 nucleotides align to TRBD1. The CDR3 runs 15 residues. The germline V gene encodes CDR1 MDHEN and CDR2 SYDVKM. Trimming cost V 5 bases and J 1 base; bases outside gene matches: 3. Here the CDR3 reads CASSGGQGAQETQYF. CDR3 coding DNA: TGTGCCAGCAGTGGAGGACAGGGGGCCCAAGAGACCCAGTACTTC.

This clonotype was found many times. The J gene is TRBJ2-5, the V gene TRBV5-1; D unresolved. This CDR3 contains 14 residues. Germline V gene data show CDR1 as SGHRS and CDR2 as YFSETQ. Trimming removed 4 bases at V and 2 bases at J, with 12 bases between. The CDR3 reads CASSVGSIQETQYF. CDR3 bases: TGCGCCAGCAGCGTGGGCTCTATACAAGAGACCCAGTACTTC. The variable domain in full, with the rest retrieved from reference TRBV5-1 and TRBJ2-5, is KAGVTQTPRYLIKTRGQQVTLSCSPISGHRSVSWYQQTPGQGLQFLFEYFSETQRNKGNFPGRFSGRQFSNSRSEMNVSTLELGDSALYLCASSVGSIQETQYFGPGTRLLVL.

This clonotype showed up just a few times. The CDR3: CASSYSFPNEQFF. DNA for the CDR3: TGTGCCAGCAGTTACTCCTTCCCCAATGAGCAGTTCTTC. The rearrangement joins TRBV6-6 to TRBJ2-1; D gene ambiguous. V was shortened by 0 bases and J by 6 bases, with 6 bases between the two germline ends. The CDR3 has 13 amino acids. Germline loops: CDR1 MNHNY, CDR2 SVGAGI (reference sequence).

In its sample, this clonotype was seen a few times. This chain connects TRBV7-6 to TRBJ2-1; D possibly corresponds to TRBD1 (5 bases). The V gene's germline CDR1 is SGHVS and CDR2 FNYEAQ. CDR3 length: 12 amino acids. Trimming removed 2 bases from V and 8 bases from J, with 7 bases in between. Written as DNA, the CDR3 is TGTGCCAGCAGCTTAAGGGGCTATGAGCAGTTCTTC. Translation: CASSLRGYEQFF.

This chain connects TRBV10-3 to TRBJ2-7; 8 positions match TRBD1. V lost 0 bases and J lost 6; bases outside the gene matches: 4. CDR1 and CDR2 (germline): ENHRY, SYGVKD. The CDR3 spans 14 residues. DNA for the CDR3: TGTGCCATCAGTGAGTCGGCAGGGGGCGGCGAGCAGTACGTC. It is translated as CAISESAGGGEQYV.